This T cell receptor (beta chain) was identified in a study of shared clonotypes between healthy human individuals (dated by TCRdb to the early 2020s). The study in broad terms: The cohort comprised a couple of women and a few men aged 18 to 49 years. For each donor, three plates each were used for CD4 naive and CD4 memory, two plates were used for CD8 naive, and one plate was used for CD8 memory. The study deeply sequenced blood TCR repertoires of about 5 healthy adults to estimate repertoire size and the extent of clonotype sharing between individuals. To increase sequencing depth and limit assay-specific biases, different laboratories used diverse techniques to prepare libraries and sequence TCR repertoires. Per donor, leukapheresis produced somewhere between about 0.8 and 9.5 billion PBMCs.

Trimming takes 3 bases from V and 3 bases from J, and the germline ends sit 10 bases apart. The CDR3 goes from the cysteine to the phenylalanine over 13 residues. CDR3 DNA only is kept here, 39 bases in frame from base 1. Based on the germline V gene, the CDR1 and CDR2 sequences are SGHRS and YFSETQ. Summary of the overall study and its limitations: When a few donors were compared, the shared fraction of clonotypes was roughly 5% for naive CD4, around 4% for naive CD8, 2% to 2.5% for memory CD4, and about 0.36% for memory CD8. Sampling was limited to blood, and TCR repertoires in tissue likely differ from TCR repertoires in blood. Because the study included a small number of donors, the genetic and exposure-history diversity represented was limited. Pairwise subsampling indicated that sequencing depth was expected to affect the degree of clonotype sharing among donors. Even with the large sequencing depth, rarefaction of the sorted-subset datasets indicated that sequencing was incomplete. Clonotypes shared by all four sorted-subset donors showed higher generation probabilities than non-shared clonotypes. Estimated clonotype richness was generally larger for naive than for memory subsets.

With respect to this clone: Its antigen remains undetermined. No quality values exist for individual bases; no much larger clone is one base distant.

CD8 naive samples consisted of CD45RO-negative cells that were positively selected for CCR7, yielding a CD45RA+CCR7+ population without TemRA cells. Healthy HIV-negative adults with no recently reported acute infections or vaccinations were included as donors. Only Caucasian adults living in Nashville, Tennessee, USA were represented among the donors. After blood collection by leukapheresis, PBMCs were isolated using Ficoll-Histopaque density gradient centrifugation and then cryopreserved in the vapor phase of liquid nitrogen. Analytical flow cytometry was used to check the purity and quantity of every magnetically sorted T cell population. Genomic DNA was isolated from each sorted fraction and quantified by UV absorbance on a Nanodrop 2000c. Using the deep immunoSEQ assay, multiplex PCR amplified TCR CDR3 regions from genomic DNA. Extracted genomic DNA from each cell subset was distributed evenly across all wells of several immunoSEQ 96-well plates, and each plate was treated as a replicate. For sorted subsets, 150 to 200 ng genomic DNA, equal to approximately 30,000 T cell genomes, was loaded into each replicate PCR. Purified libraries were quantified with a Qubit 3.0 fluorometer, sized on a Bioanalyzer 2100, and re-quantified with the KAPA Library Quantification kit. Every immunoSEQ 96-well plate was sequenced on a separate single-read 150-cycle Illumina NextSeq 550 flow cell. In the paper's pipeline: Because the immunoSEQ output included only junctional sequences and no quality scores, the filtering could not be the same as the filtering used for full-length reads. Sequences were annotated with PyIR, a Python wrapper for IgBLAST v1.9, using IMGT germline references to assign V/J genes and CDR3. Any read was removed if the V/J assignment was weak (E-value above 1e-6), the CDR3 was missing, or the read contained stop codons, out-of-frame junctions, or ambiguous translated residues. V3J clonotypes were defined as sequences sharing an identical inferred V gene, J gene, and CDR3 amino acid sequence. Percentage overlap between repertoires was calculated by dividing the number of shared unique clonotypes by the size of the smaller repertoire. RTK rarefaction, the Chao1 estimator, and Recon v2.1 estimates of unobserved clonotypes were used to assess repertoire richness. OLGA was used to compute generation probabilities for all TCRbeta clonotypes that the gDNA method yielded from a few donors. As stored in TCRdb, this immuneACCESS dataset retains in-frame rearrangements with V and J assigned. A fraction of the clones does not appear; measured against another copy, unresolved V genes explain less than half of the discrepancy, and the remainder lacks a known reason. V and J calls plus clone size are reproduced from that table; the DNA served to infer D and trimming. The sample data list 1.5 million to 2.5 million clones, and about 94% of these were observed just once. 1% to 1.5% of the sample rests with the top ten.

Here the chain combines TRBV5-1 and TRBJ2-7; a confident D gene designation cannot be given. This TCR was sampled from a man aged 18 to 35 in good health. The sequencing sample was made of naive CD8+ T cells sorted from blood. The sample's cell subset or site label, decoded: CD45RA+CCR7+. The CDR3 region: CASSSRASYEQYF. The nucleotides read TGCGCCAGCAGCTCGCGTGCCAGCTACGAGCAGTACTTC.